These 5 T cell receptor beta chains came from one sample sequenced in a study of CD8+ T cells in alopecia areata. Treatment reported: oral pan-JAK inhibitor, 5-10 mg twice daily. Lesional scalp punch biopsies and peripheral blood came from alopecia areata patients. Investigators isolated RNA and reverse transcribed it into cDNA to act as the sequencing template. TCRdb's copy holds only in-frame clones and misses some; the assay was immunoSEQ multiplex PCR. Here the sample spans under 7,500 clones, around two thirds being singletons. The sequencing used skin, collected at week 4, from a patient treated with tofacitinib. The receptor set was obtained from a human donor with alopecia areata.

This chain links TRBV6-5 with TRBJ1-3; D remains unclear. Trimming removed 8 bases at V and 2 bases at J, with 13 bases between. This CDR3 has 14 residues. Germline V gene lookup returns CDR1 MNHEY and CDR2 SVGAGI. The CDR3: CASGPLGAGNTIYF. The CDR3 nucleotides read TGTGCCAGCGGCCCCCTTGGGGCTGGAAACACCATATATTTT.

V usage is TRBV7-8 and J usage is TRBJ2-7; no clear D. Germline lookup yields CDR1 SGHVS and CDR2 FQNEAQ. With 2 bases removed from V and 2 bases from J, the gap between germline ends came to 13 bases. CDR3 length: 15 amino acids. The CDR3 DNA sequence: TGTGCCAGCAGCTTACAATCGGTCTCGACCTACGAGCAGTACTTC. It specifies CASSLQSVSTYEQYF. Drawing the rest from reference TRBV7-8 and TRBJ2-7, the complete variable domain is GAGVSQSPRYKVAKRGQDVALRCDPISGHVSLFWYQQALGQGPEFLTYFQNEAQLDKSGLPSDRFFAERPEGSVSTLKIQRTQQEDSAVYLCASSLQSVSTYEQYFGPGTRLTVT.

V is TRBV7-8 and J is TRBJ1-5; 9 bases match TRBD1. From germline, CDR1 is SGHVS and CDR2 FQNEAQ. With 5 bases clipped from V and 3 bases from J, the junction kept 17 bases outside the gene matches. CDR3 length: 19 amino acids. DNA for the CDR3: TGTGCCAGCAGCCGCCAGATTGGGACAGGGATTTGGGTCAATCAGCCCCAGCATTTT. Protein: CASSRQIGTGIWVNQPQHF. Complete variable domain (other parts from reference TRBV7-8 and TRBJ1-5): GAGVSQSPRYKVAKRGQDVALRCDPISGHVSLFWYQQALGQGPEFLTYFQNEAQLDKSGLPSDRFFAERPEGSVSTLKIQRTQQEDSAVYLCASSRQIGTGIWVNQPQHFGDGTRLSIL.

V gene TRBV9 combines with J gene TRBJ1-4; D may be TRBD1 (6 bases). Germline V gene lookup returns CDR1 SGDLS and CDR2 YYNGEE. This CDR3 contains 15 residues. Trimming took off 0 bases at V and 7 bases at J, with 13 bases between the two ends. CDR3 sequence: CASSVEGGSAEKLFF. CDR3 nucleotide sequence: TGTGCCAGCAGCGTAGAAGGGGGTTCGGCTGAAAAACTGTTTTTT. Combining the CDR3 with reference TRBV9 and TRBJ1-4 gives the whole variable domain DSGVTQTPKHLITATGQRVTLRCSPRSGDLSVYWYQQSLDQGLQFLIQYYNGEERAKGNILERFSAQQFPDLHSELNLSSLELGDSALYFCASSVEGGSAEKLFFGSGTQLSVL.

The J gene is TRBJ2-1, the V gene TRBV4-1; tentative D call: TRBD2 (7 bases). The CDR3 loop spans 17 amino acids. The germline V gene encodes CDR1 MGHRA and CDR2 YSYEKL. The V end lost 0 bases, the J end lost 7 bases, and 19 bases lay between the germline ends. CDR3 coding DNA: TGCGCCAGCAGCCAAGATTTAATAAGGGGGGGAATGAATGAGCAGTTCTTC. Translating it yields CASSQDLIRGGMNEQFF.